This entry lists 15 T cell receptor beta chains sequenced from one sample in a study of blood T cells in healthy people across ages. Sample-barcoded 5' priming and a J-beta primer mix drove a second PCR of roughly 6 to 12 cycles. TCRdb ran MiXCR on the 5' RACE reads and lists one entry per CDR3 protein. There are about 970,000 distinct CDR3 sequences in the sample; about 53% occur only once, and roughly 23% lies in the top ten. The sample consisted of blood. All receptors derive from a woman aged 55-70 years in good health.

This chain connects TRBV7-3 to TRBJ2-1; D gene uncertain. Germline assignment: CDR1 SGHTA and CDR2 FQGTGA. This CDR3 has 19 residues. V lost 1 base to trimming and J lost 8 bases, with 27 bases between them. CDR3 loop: CASSLSLRSNRMMHYEQFF. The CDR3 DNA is TGTGCCAGCAGCTTAAGTTTAAGGTCAAACCGAATGATGCATTATGAGCAGTTCTTC.

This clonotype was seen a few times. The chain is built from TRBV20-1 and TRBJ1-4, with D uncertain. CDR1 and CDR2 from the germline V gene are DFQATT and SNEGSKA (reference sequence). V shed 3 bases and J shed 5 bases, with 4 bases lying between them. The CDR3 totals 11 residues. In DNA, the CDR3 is TGCAGTGCTAGGAAGAATGAAAAACTGTTTTTT. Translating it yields CSARKNEKLFF.

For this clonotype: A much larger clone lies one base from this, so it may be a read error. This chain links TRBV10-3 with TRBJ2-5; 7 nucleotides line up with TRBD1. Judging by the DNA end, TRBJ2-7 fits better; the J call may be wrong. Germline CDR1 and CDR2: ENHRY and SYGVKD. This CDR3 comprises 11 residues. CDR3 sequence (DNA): TGTGCCATCAGTACAGGGGACGAGCAGTACTTC. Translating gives CAISTGDEQYF.

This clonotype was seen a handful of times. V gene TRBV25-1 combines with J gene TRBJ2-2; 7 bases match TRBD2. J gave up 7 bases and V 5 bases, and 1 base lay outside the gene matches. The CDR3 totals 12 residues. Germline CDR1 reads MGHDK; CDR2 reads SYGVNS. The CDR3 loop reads CASSPGGGELFF. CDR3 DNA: TGTGCCAGCAGTCCGGGGGGCGGGGAGCTGTTTTTT.

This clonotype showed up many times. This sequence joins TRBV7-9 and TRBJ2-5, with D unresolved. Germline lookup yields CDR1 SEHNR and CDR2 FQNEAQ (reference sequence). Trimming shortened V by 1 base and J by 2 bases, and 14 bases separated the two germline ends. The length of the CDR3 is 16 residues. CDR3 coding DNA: TGTGCCAGCAGCTTAGGGTCGGGCACAACTCAAGAGACCCAGTACTTC. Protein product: CASSLGSGTTQETQYF.

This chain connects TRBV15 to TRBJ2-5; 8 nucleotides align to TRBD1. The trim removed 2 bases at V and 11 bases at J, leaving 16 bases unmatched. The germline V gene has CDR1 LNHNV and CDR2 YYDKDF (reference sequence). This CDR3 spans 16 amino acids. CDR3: CATSRKQGVIDNEQYF. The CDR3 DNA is TGTGCCACCAGCAGAAAACAGGGGGTTATAGACAATGAGCAGTACTTC.

The CDR3, as DNA: TGTGCCAGCAGCGTGGGGGCCAATGAGCAGTACTTC. Its protein is CASSVGANEQYF. The genes are TRBV5-6 and TRBJ2-1, with a weak D call TRBD1 (6 bases). The assigned J gene may be wrong: the sequence end matches TRBJ2-7 better. This CDR3 spans 12 amino acids. Germline CDR1 reads SGHDT; CDR2 reads YYEEEE.

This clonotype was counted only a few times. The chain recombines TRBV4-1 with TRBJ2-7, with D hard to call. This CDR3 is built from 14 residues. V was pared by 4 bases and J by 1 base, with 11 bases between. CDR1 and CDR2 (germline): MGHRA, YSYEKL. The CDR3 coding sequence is TGCGCCAGCAGCCGGCAAGACTCTTCCTACGAGCAGTACTTC. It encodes CASSRQDSSYEQYF.

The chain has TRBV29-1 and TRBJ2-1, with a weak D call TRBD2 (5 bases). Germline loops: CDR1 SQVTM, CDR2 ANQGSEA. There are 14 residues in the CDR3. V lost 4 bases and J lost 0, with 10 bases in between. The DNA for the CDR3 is TGCAGCGTTGTACGAGGGTACTCCTACAATGAGCAGTTCTTC. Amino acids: CSVVRGYSYNEQFF.

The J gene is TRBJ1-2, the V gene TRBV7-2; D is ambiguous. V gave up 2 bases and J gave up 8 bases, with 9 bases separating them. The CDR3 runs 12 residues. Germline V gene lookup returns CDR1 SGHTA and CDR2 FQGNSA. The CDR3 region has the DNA TGTGCCAGCAGCTTATGGAGAGCCGGCTACACCTTC. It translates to CASSLWRAGYTF.

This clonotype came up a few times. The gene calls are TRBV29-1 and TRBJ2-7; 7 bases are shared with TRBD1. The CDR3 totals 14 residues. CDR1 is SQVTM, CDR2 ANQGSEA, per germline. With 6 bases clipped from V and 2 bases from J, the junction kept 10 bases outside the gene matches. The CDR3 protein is CSVETGSTAYEQYF. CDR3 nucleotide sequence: TGCAGCGTGGAGACAGGGTCAACCGCCTACGAGCAGTACTTC.

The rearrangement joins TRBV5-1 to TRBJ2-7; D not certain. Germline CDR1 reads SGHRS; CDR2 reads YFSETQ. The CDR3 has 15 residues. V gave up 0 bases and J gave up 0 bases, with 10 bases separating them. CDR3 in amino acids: CASSLGPTSSYEQYF. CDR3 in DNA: TGCGCCAGCAGCTTGGGTCCCACTTCCTCCTACGAGCAGTACTTC.

The CDR3 DNA is TGCAGTGCTAGAGGTTCAGGGGGCGCACCAAAGGATGGCTACACCTTC. Translation gives CSARGSGGAPKDGYTF. The chain carries TRBV20-1 and TRBJ1-2, with 8 bases aligning to TRBD1. Losses at the gene ends were 1 base for V and 6 bases for J; bases not matched to a gene: 13. Germline V gene lookup returns CDR1 DFQATT and CDR2 SNEGSKA (reference sequence). The CDR3 runs to 16 residues.

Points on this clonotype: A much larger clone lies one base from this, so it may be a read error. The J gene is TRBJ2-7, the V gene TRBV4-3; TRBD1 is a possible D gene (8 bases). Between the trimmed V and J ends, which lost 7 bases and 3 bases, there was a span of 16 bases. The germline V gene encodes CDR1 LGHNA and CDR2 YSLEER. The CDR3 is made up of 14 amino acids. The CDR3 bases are TGCGCCAGCACCCGGAACAGGGGGGGCTACGAGCAGTACTTC. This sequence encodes CASTRNRGGYEQYF.

The DNA of the CDR3 is TGTGCCAGCGCTCCTCCGGAGGACGGCGGGACTAGGACCGAATCTGGGGCCAACGTCCTGACTTTC. It yields the protein CASAPPEDGGTRTESGANVLTF. V usage is TRBV28 and J usage is TRBJ2-6, with TRBD2 matching over 8 bases. J lost 1 base, V lost 8 bases, and 25 bases had no gene match. Germline loops: CDR1 MDHEN, CDR2 SYDVKM. The CDR3 runs 22 residues.